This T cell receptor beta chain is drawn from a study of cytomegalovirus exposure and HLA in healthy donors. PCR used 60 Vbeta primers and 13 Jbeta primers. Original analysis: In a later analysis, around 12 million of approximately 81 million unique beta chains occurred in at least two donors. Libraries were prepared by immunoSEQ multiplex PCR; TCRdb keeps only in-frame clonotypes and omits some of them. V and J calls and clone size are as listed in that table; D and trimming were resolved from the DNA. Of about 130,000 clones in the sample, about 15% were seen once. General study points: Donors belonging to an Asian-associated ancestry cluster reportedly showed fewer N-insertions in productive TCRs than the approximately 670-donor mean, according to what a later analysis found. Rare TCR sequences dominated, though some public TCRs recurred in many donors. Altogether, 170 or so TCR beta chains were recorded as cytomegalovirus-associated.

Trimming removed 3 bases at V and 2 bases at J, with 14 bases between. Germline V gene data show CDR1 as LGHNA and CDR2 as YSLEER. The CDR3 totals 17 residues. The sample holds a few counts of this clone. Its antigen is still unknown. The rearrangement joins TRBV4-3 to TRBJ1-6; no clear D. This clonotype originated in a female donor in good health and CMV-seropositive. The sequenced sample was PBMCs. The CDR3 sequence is CASSHPAGGAYNSPLHF. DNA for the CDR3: TGCGCCAGCAGCCATCCGGCAGGAGGCGCCTATAATTCACCCCTCCACTTT.